This T cell receptor (beta chain) was sequenced for a study of Ad26.COV2.S vaccination and SARS-CoV-2 variants. With V trimmed by 0 bases and J by 1 base, 0 bases remained unmatched. From germline, CDR1 is SEHNR and CDR2 FQNEAQ (reference sequence). This CDR3 contains 16 residues. Assay: immunoSEQ multiplex PCR; the TCRdb copy retains only in-frame clones and omits some. The sample consists of about 390,000 clones, around 85% of them appearing once. The treatment was: 15 to 20 received Ad26.COV2.S at low or high dose, single or two shots; 5 received placebo; per-sample allocation not given. All samples were drawn on day 63, counting from the first vaccine or placebo injection.

The sequence was obtained from a person between 18 and 59 years old who received the Ad26.COV2.S COVID-19 vaccine or a placebo. Source: peripheral blood, taken in a trial of Ad26.COV2.S vaccine versus placebo. The genes are TRBV7-9 and TRBJ2-2; 9 nucleotides line up with TRBD2. The CDR3 DNA reads TGTGCCAGCAGCTTAGCTAGCGGGGGGAACACCGGGGAGCTGTTTTTT. Protein sequence: CASSLASGGNTGELFF.